Each of the 28 T cell receptor beta chains below was sequenced from the same sample in a study of T cells after yellow fever vaccination. TCRdb re-called the 5' RACE reads through MiXCR, storing one row per CDR3 protein. Of a few hundred thousand distinct CDR3 sequences in the sample, about 4.5% are singletons; the top ten hold approximately 19%. The specimen comprised PBMCs, sampled 15 days after the yellow fever booster vaccination. All receptors derive from a man between 18 and 35 years old who received the YFV17D yellow fever vaccine.

This clonotype was seen only a few times. The chain carries TRBV9 and TRBJ1-2; the D gene is possibly TRBD1 (5 bases). The V gene lost 7 bases and the J gene lost 0 bases, with 13 bases spanning the gap. The CDR3 is made up of 14 amino acids. CDR1 and CDR2 (germline): SGDLS, YYNGEE. In nucleotides, the CDR3 is TGTGCCAGCGGAACAGGAGGGACTAACTATGGCTACACCTTC. As protein: CASGTGGTNYGYTF.

This clonotype occurred many times. This chain connects TRBV9 to TRBJ1-4; no clear D. This CDR3 comprises 14 residues. Germline values: CDR1 SGDLS, CDR2 YYNGEE. Deletions cut 2 bases from V and 5 bases from J, with 10 bases between. The DNA for the CDR3 is TGTGCCAGCAGCGTTGGAGGGTGGAATGAAAAACTGTTTTTT. Translation gives CASSVGGWNEKLFF. Full variable domain (outside the CDR3, taken from reference TRBV9 and TRBJ1-4): DSGVTQTPKHLITATGQRVTLRCSPRSGDLSVYWYQQSLDQGLQFLIQYYNGEERAKGNILERFSAQQFPDLHSELNLSSLELGDSALYFCASSVGGWNEKLFFGSGTQLSVL.

This clonotype was detected ten times or more. The V gene is TRBV5-1, the J gene TRBJ1-1, with D perhaps TRBD1 (5 bases). The CDR3 covers 15 residues. Trimming left V 4 bases short and J 1 base short, with 14 bases between. CDR1 and CDR2 (germline): SGHRS, YFSETQ. CDR3 protein: CASSNGGVPNTEAFF. The CDR3 DNA is TGCGCCAGCAGCAACGGAGGGGTCCCGAACACTGAAGCTTTCTTT.

This rearrangement joins TRBV5-4 to TRBJ2-3, with 8 bases aligning to TRBD2. V trimming: 3 bases; J trimming: 0 bases; junction bases outside the gene matches: 3. CDR3 length equals 15 residues. Germline V gene sequence: CDR1 SGHNT, CDR2 YYREEE (reference sequence). The CDR3 region is CASSYGLASTDTQYF. DNA of the CDR3: TGTGCCAGCAGCTATGGACTAGCAAGCACAGATACGCAGTATTTT.

V is TRBV7-2 and J is TRBJ2-7, with unresolved D. Trimming left V 5 bases short and J 2 bases short, with 13 bases between. Germline V CDR1 and CDR2: SGHTA, FQGNSA. There are 14 residues in the CDR3. The DNA for the CDR3 is TGTGCCAGCAGCCTACGAAGTGGCGCCTACGAGCAGTACGTC. Translated: CASSLRSGAYEQYV.

This clonotype has only a few counts. The gene calls are TRBV25-1 and TRBJ2-5, with D possibly TRBD2 on 5 matching bases. This CDR3 region has 14 residues. Germline V gene data show CDR1 as MGHDK and CDR2 as SYGVNS. Trimming removed 4 bases at V and 2 bases at J, with 11 bases between. CDR3 loop: CASSGQPGQETQYF. In nucleotides, the CDR3 is TGTGCCAGCAGTGGACAACCGGGGCAAGAGACCCAGTACTTC.

This clonotype was picked up many times. The chain carries TRBV5-6 and TRBJ2-7; D gene unclear. V lost 2 bases, J lost 2 bases, and 8 bases lay in between. The germline gives CDR1 SGHDT, CDR2 YYEEEE. This CDR3 comprises 13 residues. CDR3 sequence: CASSLQGTYEQYV. CDR3 nucleotide sequence: TGTGCCAGCAGCTTACAAGGGACCTACGAGCAGTACGTC.

V is TRBV4-3 and J is TRBJ1-4; TRBD1 might be the D (6 bases). This CDR3 is built from 14 residues. CDR1 is LGHNA, CDR2 YSLEER, per germline. Trimming took 1 base from V and 8 from J, leaving 11 bases between them. DNA of the CDR3: TGCGCCAGCAGCCAAGGACAGGTCGGCGAAAAACTGTTTTTT. As protein: CASSQGQVGEKLFF.

This clonotype was seen a few times. The chain recombines TRBV6-4 with TRBJ2-1; 7 bases align to TRBD2. Germline trimming cut 1 base from V and 1 base from J; bases unmatched to any gene: 1. This CDR3 region has 15 residues. Germline CDR1 reads MRHNA; CDR2 reads SNTAGT. The CDR3 spells CASSDYGGSYNEQFF. DNA for the CDR3: TGTGCCAGCAGTGACTACGGGGGGTCCTACAATGAGCAGTTCTTC.

This clonotype was found a few times. The chain links TRBV7-2 to TRBJ1-5, with TRBD1 matching over 9 bases. This CDR3 has 15 residues. The germline V gene encodes CDR1 SGHTA and CDR2 FQGNSA. The junction had 4 bases not matched to a gene; V was cut back by 3 bases and J by 4 bases. This CDR3 reads CASSFWGQGNQPQHF. CDR3 DNA: TGTGCCAGCAGCTTTTGGGGACAGGGTAATCAGCCCCAGCATTTT.

This clonotype was picked up a small number of times. This sequence joins TRBV7-2 and TRBJ2-3; D gene unclear. Trimming took off 5 bases at V and 2 bases at J, with 17 bases between the two ends. The CDR3 consists of 16 residues. CDR1 and CDR2 (germline): SGHTA, FQGNSA. In DNA form, the CDR3 reads TGTGCCAGCAGCCCCCCCAGTCTAGGTTTCACAGATACGCAGTATTTT. Translating it yields CASSPPSLGFTDTQYF.

This clonotype was picked up many times. The V gene is TRBV5-5, the J gene TRBJ1-2; possibly TRBD1 for D (5 bases). Germline V gene lookup returns CDR1 SGHKS and CDR2 YYEKEE (reference sequence). V shed 0 bases and J shed 1 base, with 10 bases lying between them. The CDR3 is made up of 15 amino acids. CDR3 DNA: TGTGCCAGCAGCTTGGGACCGGGGCGTAACTATGGCTACACCTTC. It codes for CASSLGPGRNYGYTF.

This clonotype was recorded at least ten times. This chain links TRBV12-3 or TRBV12-4 with TRBJ1-1; D call uncertain. The V end was cut by 7 bases, the J end by 5 bases, with 11 bases between. The CDR3 has 12 amino acids. The CDR3 coding sequence is TGTGCCAGCAACACCGGGAGTACTGAAGCTTTCTTT. Its translation: CASNTGSTEAFF.

This clonotype showed up many times. The chain links TRBV12-3 or TRBV12-4 to TRBJ1-6; D unresolved. V dropped 5 bases and J dropped 8 bases, with 10 bases sitting between them. CDR3 size: 13 residues. The DNA of the CDR3 is TGTGCCAGCAGTATGGGCGGTTATTCACCCCTCCACTTT. This encodes CASSMGGYSPLHF.

This clonotype has a count of ten or more. The chain links TRBV10-3 to TRBJ1-1; a possible D gene is TRBD1 (5 bases). In germline, CDR1 is ENHRY, CDR2 SYGVKD. Trimming cost V 6 bases and J 5 bases, with 13 bases left between them. The CDR3 is made up of 13 amino acids. CDR3 in amino acids: CAIREGRGTEAFF. The DNA of the CDR3 is TGTGCCATCAGGGAGGGGAGGGGAACTGAAGCTTTCTTT.

This sequence joins TRBV6-5 and TRBJ1-2, with D possibly matching TRBD1 (5 bases). Germline CDR1 and CDR2: MNHEY and SVGAGI. V dropped 5 bases and J dropped 7 bases, with 11 bases sitting between them. The CDR3 consists of 12 residues. The CDR3 loop reads CASSEDSLGYTF. Here the CDR3 DNA reads TGTGCCAGCAGTGAAGACAGCCTTGGCTACACCTTC.

In its sample, this clonotype was seen many times. The rearrangement joins TRBV20-1 to TRBJ1-2, with unresolved D. Between the trimmed V and J ends, which lost 1 base and 7 bases, there was a span of 4 bases. Germline V gene lookup returns CDR1 DFQATT and CDR2 SNEGSKA (reference sequence). This CDR3 has 10 amino acids. The CDR3 DNA follows: TGCAGTGCTAGAGGGGGTGGCTACACCTTC. Amino acid sequence: CSARGGGYTF.

This clonotype occurred many times. The chain recombines TRBV3-1 with TRBJ2-1, with D possibly matching TRBD1 (6 bases). The CDR3 loop spans 15 amino acids. The germline CDR1 and CDR2 sequences are LGHDT and YNNKEL (reference sequence). Trimming removed 0 bases at V and 3 bases at J, with 9 bases between. CDR3 region: CASSQEVGGYNEQFF. DNA of the CDR3: TGTGCCAGCAGCCAAGAGGTAGGGGGCTACAATGAGCAGTTCTTC.

This clonotype has just a few counts. The genes are TRBV28 and TRBJ2-7; 9 bases fit TRBD2. V gave up 5 bases and J gave up 6 bases; unmatched junction bases: 11. Germline values: CDR1 MDHEN, CDR2 SYDVKM. CDR3 size: 15 residues. As DNA, the CDR3 is TGTGCCAGCAGTCCCCGCGGTAGCGGGGGCCTCGAGCAGTACGTC. Translating it yields CASSPRGSGGLEQYV.

This clonotype was seen repeatedly, ten times or more. Since no conserved phenylalanine or tryptophan closes the CDR3, a read error is the likely cause. It is unclear where the CDR3 begins or ends on the DNA, so no DNA is shown, and the CDR3 is as TCRdb lists it. This chain uses TRBV10-3 with TRBJ1-1. Germline lookup yields CDR1 ENHRY and CDR2 SYGVKD. Both ends counted, the CDR3 spans 14 residues. This chain's CDR3 is CATRKSDTGTLPFL.

The rearrangement joins TRBV4-1 to TRBJ1-3; D gene unclear. The V end was cut by 0 bases, the J end by 9 bases, with 27 bases between. This CDR3 has 19 residues. Germline V gene data show CDR1 as MGHRA and CDR2 as YSYEKL. The CDR3, as DNA: TGCGCCAGCAGCCAAGAGGAATCGTCGCTCGGGGTGGGCGATTGCACCATATATTTT. As protein: CASSQEESSLGVGDCTIYF.

This clonotype was seen many times. The chain has TRBV7-9 and TRBJ1-2, with D perhaps matching TRBD1 (6 bases). Trimming removed 5 bases from V and 2 bases from J, with 9 bases in between. The germline V gene encodes CDR1 SEHNR and CDR2 FQNEAQ (reference sequence). This CDR3 comprises 13 residues. CDR3 DNA: TGTGCCAGCAGCAATACAGGGAACTATGGCTACACCTTC. Its protein is CASSNTGNYGYTF. The whole variable domain, filled in from reference TRBV7-9 and TRBJ1-2, reads DTGVSQNPRHKITKRGQNVTFRCDPISEHNRLYWYRQTLGQGPEFLTYFQNEAQLEKSRLLSDRFSAERPKGSFSTLEIQRTEQGDSAMYLCASSNTGNYGYTFGSGTRLTVV.

This clonotype was detected only a few times. This chain joins TRBV7-7 and TRBJ2-3; 9 bases agree with TRBD2. The J segment lost 4 bases and the V segment lost 1 base, leaving 12 bases of the junction unmatched. There are 18 residues in the CDR3. Germline V gene sequence: CDR1 SSHAT, CDR2 FNYEAQ (reference sequence). CDR3 amino acids: CASSLGVFQRGVSDTQYF. As DNA, the CDR3 is TGTGCCAGCAGCTTAGGTGTTTTCCAGCGGGGGGTGTCAGATACGCAGTATTTT.

This clonotype came up a few times. The chain uses TRBV24-1 and TRBJ2-2, with TRBD1 matching over 10 bases. CDR1 KGHDR and CDR2 SFDVKD come from the germline V gene. Trimming at V came to 3 bases and at J to 5 bases, leaving 2 bases not matched to a gene. The CDR3 runs to 15 residues. This chain's CDR3 is CATSDPGQGTGELFF. The CDR3 DNA reads TGTGCCACCAGTGATCCGGGACAGGGGACCGGGGAGCTGTTTTTT.

Ten or more counts support this clonotype. This sequence joins TRBV13 and TRBJ1-1; TRBD1 matches 9 bases. With V trimmed by 4 bases and J by 5 bases, 5 bases remained unmatched. Germline CDR1 reads PRHDT; CDR2 reads FYEKMQ (reference sequence). The CDR3 sequence is 14 residues long. The CDR3 DNA follows: TGTGCCAGCAGCTCTCGACAGGGGGTGACTGAAGCTTTCTTT. Protein sequence: CASSSRQGVTEAFF. Combining the CDR3 with reference TRBV13 and TRBJ1-1 gives the whole variable domain AAGVIQSPRHLIKEKRETATLKCYPIPRHDTVYWYQQGPGQDPQFLISFYEKMQSDKGSIPDRFSAQQFSDYHSELNMSSLELGDSALYFCASSSRQGVTEAFFGQGTRLTVV.

The chain couples TRBV11-2 to TRBJ1-6; 7 positions match TRBD1. CDR3 length: 15 amino acids. Germline loops: CDR1 SGHAT, CDR2 FQNNGV. The ends lost 6 bases at V and 7 bases at J; junction bases unmatched: 9. The CDR3 sequence: CASRRRQGGNSPLHF. In DNA form, the CDR3 reads TGTGCCAGCAGACGCAGACAGGGCGGGAATTCACCCCTCCACTTT.

Here the CDR3 reads CASSQEPLRVYGYTF. The CDR3 nucleotides are TGTGCCAGCAGCCAAGAGCCGCTGAGGGTATATGGCTACACCTTC. V and J are TRBV14 and TRBJ1-2; D call uncertain. The V end lost 0 bases, the J end lost 5 bases, and 13 bases lay between the germline ends. The CDR3 covers 15 residues. The germline gives CDR1 SGHDN, CDR2 FVKESK.

The sample holds many counts of this clonotype. This chain uses TRBV28 with TRBJ2-7; 7 bases are a match to TRBD1. Trimming took 8 bases from V and 4 from J; bases not matched to a gene: 8. This CDR3 is built from 13 residues. The germline CDR1 and CDR2 sequences are MDHEN and SYDVKM. CDR3 in amino acids: CASASGQNYEQYV. As DNA, the CDR3 is TGTGCCAGCGCCTCGGGACAGAATTACGAGCAGTACGTC.